Listed below are T cell receptor beta chains from one sample, sequenced in a study of beta chain features in type 1 diabetes. Sequencing used immunoSEQ multiplex PCR; TCRdb keeps in-frame clones, though not all of them. This table holds 130,000 to 150,000 clones, 6.9% found once. Material: central memory CD4+ T cells from blood. These receptors came from a woman aged 25-40 years in good health. Both conserved end residues are trimmed from each CDR3. Fields, in order: J gene, clone size, V gene, CDR3 protein. Clone sizes are given selectively: once, few, many, or a class where the clone is expanded.

TRBJ2-1	few	TRBV4-2	ASSQGGTYNEQF
TRBJ2-7	-	TRBV7-6	ASSQRPTLGYEQY
TRBJ2-1	few	TRBV7-2	ASSFQRTSGRASYEQF
TRBJ1-3	-	TRBV9	ASSGRTLGGNTIY
TRBJ2-1	-	TRBV7-6	ASSLGPAGGPAGIEQF
TRBJ1-1	few	TRBV7-9	ASSLARLTEAF
TRBJ2-1	few	TRBV19	ASSIGGAGGKNEQF
TRBJ2-3	many	TRBV28	ASRLGLAGTDTQY
TRBJ2-7	many	TRBV27	ASSLSDRDSYEQY
TRBJ1-5	-	TRBV15	ATSRGTQGYQPQH
TRBJ1-2	-	TRBV5-4	ASRQDPGQGYGYT
TRBJ2-7	-	TRBV2	ASSDPGIYEQY
TRBJ1-2	few	TRBV6-1	ASRPQGAGYGYT
TRBJ2-7	many	TRBV30	ACWGLAASYEQY
TRBJ1-4	-	TRBV4-3	ASSQGQGGEKLF
TRBJ2-1	few	TRBV6-6	ASSRTSEQGNEQF
TRBJ2-1	-	TRBV6-1	ASSEGRGNEQF
TRBJ2-7	few	TRBV4-3	ASSQDRASYEQY
TRBJ2-2	few	TRBV4-2	ASSQDLGDRELF
TRBJ2-1	many	TRBV19	ASESGTSLGNEQF
TRBJ2-3	-	TRBV6-5	ASSYSRGTRKNTQY
TRBJ2-3	-	TRBV7-9	ASSRTSGSVDTQY
TRBJ2-1	many	TRBV29-1	SARLGHEQF
TRBJ2-3	-	TRBV4-3	ASSQGAGIQGGTDTQY
TRBJ1-1	-	TRBV11-2	ASSHSTGSEAF
TRBJ2-3	few	TRBV2	ASRLTGAGTDTQY
TRBJ2-1	-	TRBV7-2	ASSPWQDRRNEQF
TRBJ2-7	-	TRBV7-2	ASTQGLAGSYEQY
TRBJ2-6	-	TRBV30	AWSVQAGANVLT
TRBJ2-1	few	TRBV4-3	ASSQGGGGRGYNEQF
TRBJ2-4	many	TRBV29-1	SVVEDLAKNIQY